The TCR beta chain described here comes from a study of Tregs in tolerant kidney transplant recipients. The data were produced by immunoSEQ multiplex PCR, yet TCRdb's version contains in-frame clones alone and is incomplete. This sample has roughly 64,000 clones, with 70% to 90% found just once. Mixed chimerism was transient after nonmyeloablative marrow transplants from related graft donors. CD4+CD25+CD127- Tregs, CD4+CD25- non-Tregs, CD4 and CD8 cells were sorted. Remarks on this clone: The antigen remains unidentified.

CDR1 and CDR2 (germline): LGHNA, YSLEER. The CDR3 spans 13 residues. V was trimmed by 0 bases and J by 12 bases, leaving 11 bases between them. Study-wide points: Few patients were studied, so findings need validation in larger groups. Some patients' samples used different primers over time, so nucleotide sequences weren't comparable. In tolerant patients, donor-specific Tregs outgrew total Tregs, suggesting antigen-driven expansion.

This rearrangement joins TRBV4-3 to TRBJ2-2; D remains unclear. The TCR was taken from a human patient who received a combined kidney and bone marrow transplant. The graft donor may account for some of the T cells. The input for sequencing was CD4+ T cells from blood (PBMCs), taken 6 months after the transplant. The CDR3 DNA is TGCGCCAGCAGCCAAGATCAACAGCTAAAGCTGTTTTTT. Protein: CASSQDQQLKLFF.